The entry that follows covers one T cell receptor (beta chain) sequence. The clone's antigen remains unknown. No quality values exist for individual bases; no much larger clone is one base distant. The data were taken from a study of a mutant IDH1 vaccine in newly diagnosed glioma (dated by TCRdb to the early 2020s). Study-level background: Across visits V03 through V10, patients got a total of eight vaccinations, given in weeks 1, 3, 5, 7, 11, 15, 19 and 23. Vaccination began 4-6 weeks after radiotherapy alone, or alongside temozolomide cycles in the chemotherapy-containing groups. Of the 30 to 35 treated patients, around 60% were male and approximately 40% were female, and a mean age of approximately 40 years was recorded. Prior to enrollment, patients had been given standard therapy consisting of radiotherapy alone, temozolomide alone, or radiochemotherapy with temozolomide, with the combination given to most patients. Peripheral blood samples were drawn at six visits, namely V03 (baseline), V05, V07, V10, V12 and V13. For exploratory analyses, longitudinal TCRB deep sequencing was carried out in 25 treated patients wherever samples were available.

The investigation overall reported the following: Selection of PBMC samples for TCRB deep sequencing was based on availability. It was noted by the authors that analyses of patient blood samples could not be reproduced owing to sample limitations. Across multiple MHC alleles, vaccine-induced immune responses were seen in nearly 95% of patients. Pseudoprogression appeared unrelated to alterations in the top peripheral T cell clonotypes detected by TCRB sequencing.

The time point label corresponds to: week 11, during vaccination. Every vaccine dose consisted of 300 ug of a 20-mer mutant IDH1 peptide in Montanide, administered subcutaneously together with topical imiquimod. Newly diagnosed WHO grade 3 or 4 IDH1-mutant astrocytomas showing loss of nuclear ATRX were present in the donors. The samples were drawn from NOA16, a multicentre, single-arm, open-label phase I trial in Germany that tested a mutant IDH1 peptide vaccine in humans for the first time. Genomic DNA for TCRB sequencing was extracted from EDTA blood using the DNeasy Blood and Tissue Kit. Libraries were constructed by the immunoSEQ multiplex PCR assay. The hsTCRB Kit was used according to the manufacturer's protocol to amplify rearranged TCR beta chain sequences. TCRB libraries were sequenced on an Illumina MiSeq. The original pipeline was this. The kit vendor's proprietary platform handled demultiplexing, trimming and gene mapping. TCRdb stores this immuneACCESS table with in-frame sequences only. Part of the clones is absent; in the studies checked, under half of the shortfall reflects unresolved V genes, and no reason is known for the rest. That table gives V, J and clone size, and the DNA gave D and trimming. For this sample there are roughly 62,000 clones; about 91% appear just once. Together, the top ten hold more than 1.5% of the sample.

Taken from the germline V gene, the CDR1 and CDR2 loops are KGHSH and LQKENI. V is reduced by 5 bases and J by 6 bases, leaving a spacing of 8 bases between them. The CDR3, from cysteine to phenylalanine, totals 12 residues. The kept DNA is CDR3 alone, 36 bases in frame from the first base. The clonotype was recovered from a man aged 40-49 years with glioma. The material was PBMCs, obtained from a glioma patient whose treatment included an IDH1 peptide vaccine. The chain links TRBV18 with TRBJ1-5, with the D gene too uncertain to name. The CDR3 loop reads CASSWGGQPQHF. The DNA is TGTGCCAGCTCATGGGGAGGTCAGCCCCAGCATTTT. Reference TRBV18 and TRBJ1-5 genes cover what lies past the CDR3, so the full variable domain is NAGVMQNPRHLVRRRGQEARLRCSPMKGHSHVYWYRQLPEEGLKFMVYLQKENIIDESGMPKERFSAEFPKEGPSILRIQQVVRGDSAAYFCASSWGGQPQHFGDGTRLSIL.